This entry lists 3 T cell receptor beta chains sequenced from one sample in a study of T cells in Graves' hyperthyroidism and ophthalmopathy. Researchers amplified the TCR beta CDR3 regions from RNA transcripts. A first-round RT-PCR of the TCR CDR3 used the HTBI primer set. TCRdb itself ran the multiplex PCR reads through MiXCR, one entry per CDR3 protein. Of a few hundred thousand distinct CDR3 sequences in the sample, roughly 15% were seen once. The sample consisted of blood. These receptors all stem from a woman aged 45-60 years with Graves' hyperthyroidism that later progressed to Graves' ophthalmopathy.

This clonotype was seen a handful of times. The chain employs TRBV18 and TRBJ1-2; D remains unclear. Germline CDR1 and CDR2: KGHSH and LQKENI. This CDR3 has 17 amino acids. The ends were cut back, 5 bases at V and 8 bases at J, with 27 bases in the middle. The CDR3 region is CASSEEQAGWGVSGYTF. DNA of the CDR3: TGTGCCAGCTCAGAGGAGCAGGCCGGTTGGGGAGTTTCAGGCTACACCTTC.

This clonotype was detected only a few times. The CDR3 bases are TGTGCCAGCAGCGGAGGGGGTAGCAATCAGCCCCAGCATTTT. It translates to CASSGGGSNQPQHF. This chain links TRBV9 with TRBJ1-5; possible D gene TRBD1, 6 bases. Trimming shortened V by 3 bases and J by 0 bases, and 7 bases separated the two germline ends. The CDR3 is 14 amino acids. CDR1 and CDR2 (germline): SGDLS, YYNGEE.

V usage is TRBV4-1 and J usage is TRBJ2-5; 11 nucleotides align to TRBD1. This CDR3 has 16 residues. CDR1 MGHRA and CDR2 YSYEKL come from the germline V gene. V shed 0 bases and J 1 base; nucleotides not matched to a gene: 1. In DNA, the CDR3 is TGCGCCAGCAGCCAAGACGGGACAGGGGGCCAAGAGACCCAGTACTTC. Protein product: CASSQDGTGGQETQYF.